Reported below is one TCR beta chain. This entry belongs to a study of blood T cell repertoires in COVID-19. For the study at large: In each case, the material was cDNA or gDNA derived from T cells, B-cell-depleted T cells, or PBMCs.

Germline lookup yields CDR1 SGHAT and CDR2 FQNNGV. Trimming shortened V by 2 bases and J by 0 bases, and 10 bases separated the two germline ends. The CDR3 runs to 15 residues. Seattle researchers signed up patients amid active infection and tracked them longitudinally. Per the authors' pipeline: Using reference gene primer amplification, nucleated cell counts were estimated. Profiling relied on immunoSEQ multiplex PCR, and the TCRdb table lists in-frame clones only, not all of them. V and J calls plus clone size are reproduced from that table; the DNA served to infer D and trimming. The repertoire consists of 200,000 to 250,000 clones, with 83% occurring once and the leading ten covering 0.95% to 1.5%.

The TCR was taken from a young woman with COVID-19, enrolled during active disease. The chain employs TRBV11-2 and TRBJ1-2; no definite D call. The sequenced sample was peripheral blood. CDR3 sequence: CASSLFGRPNYGYTF. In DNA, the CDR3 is TGTGCCAGCAGCTTATTTGGCAGGCCTAACTATGGCTACACCTTC. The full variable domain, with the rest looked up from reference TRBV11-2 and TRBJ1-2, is EAGVAQSPRYKIIEKRQSVAFWCNPISGHATLYWYQQILGQGPKLLIQFQNNGVVDDSQLPKDRFSAERLKGVDSTLKIQPAKLEDSAVYLCASSLFGRPNYGYTFGSGTRLTVV.